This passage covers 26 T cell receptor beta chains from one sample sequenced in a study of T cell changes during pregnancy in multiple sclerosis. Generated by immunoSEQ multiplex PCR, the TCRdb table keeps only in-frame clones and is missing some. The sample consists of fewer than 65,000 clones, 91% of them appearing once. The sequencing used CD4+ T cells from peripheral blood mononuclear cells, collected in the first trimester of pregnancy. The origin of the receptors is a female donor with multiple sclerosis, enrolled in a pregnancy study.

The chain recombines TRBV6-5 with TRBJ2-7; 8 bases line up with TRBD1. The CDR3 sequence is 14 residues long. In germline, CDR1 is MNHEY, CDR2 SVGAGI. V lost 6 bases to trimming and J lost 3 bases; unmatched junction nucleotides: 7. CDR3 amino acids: CASRFGTGNYEQYF. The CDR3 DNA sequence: TGTGCCAGCAGATTCGGGACAGGAAACTACGAGCAGTACTTC.

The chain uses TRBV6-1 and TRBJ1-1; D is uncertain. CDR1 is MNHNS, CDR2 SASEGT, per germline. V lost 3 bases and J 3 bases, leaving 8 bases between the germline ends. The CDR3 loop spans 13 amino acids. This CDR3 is CASSDPSDTEAFF. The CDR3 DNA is TGTGCCAGCAGTGACCCCTCGGACACTGAAGCTTTCTTT.

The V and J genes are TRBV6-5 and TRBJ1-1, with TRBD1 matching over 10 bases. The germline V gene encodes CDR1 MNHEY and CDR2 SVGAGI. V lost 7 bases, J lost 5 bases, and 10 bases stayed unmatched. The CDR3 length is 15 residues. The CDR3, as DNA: TGTGCCAGCAAAGGGACAGGGGTCTCGTTTACTGAAGCTTTCTTT. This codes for CASKGTGVSFTEAFF.

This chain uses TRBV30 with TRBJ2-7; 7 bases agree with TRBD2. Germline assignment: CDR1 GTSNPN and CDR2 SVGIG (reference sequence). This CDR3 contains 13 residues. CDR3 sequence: CASDGGSLYEQYF. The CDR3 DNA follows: TGTGCATCGGACGGGGGGTCCCTCTACGAGCAGTACTTC.

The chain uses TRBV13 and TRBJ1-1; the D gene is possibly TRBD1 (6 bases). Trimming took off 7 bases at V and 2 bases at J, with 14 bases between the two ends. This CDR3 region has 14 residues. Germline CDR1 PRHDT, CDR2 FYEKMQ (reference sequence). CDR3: CASKRGQINTEAFF. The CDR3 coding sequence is TGTGCCAGCAAAAGAGGACAGATTAACACTGAAGCTTTCTTT.

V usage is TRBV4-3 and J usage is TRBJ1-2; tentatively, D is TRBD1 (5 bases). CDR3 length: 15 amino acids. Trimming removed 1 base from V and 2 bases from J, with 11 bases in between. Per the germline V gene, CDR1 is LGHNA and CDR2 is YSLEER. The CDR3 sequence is CASSQGQSLNYGYTF. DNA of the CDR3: TGCGCCAGCAGCCAAGGACAGTCTCTCAACTATGGCTACACCTTC.

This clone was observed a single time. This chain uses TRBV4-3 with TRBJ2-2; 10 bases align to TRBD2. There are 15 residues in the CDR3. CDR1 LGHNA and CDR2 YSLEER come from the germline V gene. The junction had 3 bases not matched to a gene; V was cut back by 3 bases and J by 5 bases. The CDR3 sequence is CASSHLAGGTGELFF. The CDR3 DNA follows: TGCGCCAGCAGCCATTTAGCGGGGGGAACCGGGGAGCTGTTTTTT.

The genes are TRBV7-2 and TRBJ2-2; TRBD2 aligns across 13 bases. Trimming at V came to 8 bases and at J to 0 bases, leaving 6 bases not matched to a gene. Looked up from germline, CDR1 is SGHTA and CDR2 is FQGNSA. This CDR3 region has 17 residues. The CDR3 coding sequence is TGTGCCAGCGGAGGACTAGCGGGGGCTCCGAACACCGGGGAGCTGTTTTTT. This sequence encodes CASGGLAGAPNTGELFF.

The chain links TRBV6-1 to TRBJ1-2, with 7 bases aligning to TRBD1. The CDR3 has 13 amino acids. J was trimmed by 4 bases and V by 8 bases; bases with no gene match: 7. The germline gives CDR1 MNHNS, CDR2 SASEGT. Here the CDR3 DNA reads TGTGCCAGCCAGGACAGGAACATCTATGGCTACACCTTC. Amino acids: CASQDRNIYGYTF.

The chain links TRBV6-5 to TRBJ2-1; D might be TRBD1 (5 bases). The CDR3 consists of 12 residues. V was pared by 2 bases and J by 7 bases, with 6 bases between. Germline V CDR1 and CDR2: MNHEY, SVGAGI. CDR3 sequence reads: CASSYQGNEQFF. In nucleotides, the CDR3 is TGTGCCAGCAGTTACCAGGGAAATGAGCAGTTCTTC.

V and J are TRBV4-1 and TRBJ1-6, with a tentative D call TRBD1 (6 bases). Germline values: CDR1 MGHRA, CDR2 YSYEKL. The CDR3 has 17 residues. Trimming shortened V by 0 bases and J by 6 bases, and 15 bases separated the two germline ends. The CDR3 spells CASSQEVGHPLNSPLHF. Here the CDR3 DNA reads TGCGCCAGCAGCCAAGAAGTGGGACACCCTCTTAATTCACCCCTCCACTTT.

In DNA, the CDR3 is TGCAGCGTTGACCCAAACGCCGGCGTGGGGCTAACCTTC. Amino acids: CSVDPNAGVGLTF. V is TRBV29-1 and J is TRBJ1-2; perhaps TRBD1 as D (5 bases). The CDR3 is 13 residues long. Trimming stripped 3 bases from V and 14 bases from J, with 22 bases between. Germline-derived CDR1 and CDR2 are SQVTM and ANQGSEA.

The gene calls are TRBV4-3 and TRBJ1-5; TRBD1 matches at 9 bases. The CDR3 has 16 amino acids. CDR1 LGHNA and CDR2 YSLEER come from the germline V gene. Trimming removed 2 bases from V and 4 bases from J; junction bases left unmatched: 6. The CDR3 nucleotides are TGCGCCAGCAGCCAACCACGGGACAGGGTTAATCAGCCCCAGCATTTT. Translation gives CASSQPRDRVNQPQHF.

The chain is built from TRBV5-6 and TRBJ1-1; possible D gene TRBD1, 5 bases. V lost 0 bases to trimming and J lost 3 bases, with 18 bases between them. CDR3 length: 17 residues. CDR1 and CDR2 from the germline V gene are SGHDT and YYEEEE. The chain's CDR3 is CASSLGEGRLSHTEAFF. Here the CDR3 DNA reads TGTGCCAGCAGCTTGGGGGAGGGACGACTATCCCACACTGAAGCTTTCTTT.

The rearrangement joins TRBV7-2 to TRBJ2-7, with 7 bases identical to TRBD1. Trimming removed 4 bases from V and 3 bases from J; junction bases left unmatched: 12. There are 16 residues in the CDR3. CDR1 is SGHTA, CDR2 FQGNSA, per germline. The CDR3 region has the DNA TGTGCCAGCAGCTCCATAGGGCAGGGGGTGAACTACGAGCAGTACTTC. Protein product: CASSSIGQGVNYEQYF.

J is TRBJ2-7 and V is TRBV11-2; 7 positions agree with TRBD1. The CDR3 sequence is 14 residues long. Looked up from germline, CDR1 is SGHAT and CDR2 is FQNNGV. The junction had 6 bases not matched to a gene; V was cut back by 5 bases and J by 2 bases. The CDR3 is CASSRGQRAYEQYF. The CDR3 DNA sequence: TGTGCCAGCAGCCGGGGACAGAGAGCCTACGAGCAGTACTTC.

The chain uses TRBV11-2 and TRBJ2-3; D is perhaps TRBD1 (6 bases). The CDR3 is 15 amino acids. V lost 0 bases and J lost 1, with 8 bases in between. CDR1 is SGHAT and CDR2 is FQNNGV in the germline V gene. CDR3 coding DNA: TGTGCCAGCAGCTTAGAACAGGGAGGCACAGATACGCAGTATTTT. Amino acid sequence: CASSLEQGGTDTQYF. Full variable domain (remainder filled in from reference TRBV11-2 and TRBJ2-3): EAGVAQSPRYKIIEKRQSVAFWCNPISGHATLYWYQQILGQGPKLLIQFQNNGVVDDSQLPKDRFSAERLKGVDSTLKIQPAKLEDSAVYLCASSLEQGGTDTQYFGPGTRLTVL.

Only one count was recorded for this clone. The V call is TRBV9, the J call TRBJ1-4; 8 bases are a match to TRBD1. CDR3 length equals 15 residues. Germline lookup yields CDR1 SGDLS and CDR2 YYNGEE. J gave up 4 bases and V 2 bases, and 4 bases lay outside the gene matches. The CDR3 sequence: CASSVWDRINEKLFF. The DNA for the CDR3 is TGTGCCAGCAGCGTGTGGGACAGGATTAATGAAAAACTGTTTTTT.

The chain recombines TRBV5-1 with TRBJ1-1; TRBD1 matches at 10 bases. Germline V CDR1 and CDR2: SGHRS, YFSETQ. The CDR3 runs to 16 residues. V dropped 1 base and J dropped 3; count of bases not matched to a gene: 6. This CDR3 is CASSLTRGQGYTEAFF. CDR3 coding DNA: TGCGCCAGCAGCTTGACAAGGGGACAGGGGTACACTGAAGCTTTCTTT.

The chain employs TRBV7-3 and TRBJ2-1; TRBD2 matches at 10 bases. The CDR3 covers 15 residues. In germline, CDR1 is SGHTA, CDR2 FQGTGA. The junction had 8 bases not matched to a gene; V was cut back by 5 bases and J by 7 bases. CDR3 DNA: TGTGCCAGCAGCCAACAGCGGGGGGGCAAAAATGAGCAGTTCTTC. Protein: CASSQQRGGKNEQFF. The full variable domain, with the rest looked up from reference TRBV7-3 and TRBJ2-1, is GAGVSQTPSNKVTEKGKYVELRCDPISGHTALYWYRQSLGQGPEFLIYFQGTGAADDSGLPNDRFFAVRPEGSVSTLKIQRTERGDSAVYLCASSQQRGGKNEQFFGPGTRLTVL.

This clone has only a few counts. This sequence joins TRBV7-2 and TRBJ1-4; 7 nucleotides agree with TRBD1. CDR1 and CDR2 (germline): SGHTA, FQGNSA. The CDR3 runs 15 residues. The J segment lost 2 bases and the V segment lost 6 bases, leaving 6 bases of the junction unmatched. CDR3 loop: CASRPTGRTNEKLFF. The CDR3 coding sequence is TGTGCCAGCAGACCGACAGGGCGGACTAATGAAAAACTGTTTTTT.

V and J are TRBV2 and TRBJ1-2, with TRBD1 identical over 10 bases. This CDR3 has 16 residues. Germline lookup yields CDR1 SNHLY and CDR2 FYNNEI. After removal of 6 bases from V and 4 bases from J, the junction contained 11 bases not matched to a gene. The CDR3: CASRGIRTGGIYGYTF. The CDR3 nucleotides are TGTGCCAGCAGGGGAATTAGGACAGGGGGAATCTATGGCTACACCTTC.

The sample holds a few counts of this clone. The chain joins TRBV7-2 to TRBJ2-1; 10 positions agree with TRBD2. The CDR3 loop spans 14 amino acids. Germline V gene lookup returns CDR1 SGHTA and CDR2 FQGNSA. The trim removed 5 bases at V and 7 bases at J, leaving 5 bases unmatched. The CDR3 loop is CASSSGGAVNEQFF. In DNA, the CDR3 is TGTGCCAGCAGCAGCGGGGGGGCGGTAAATGAGCAGTTCTTC.

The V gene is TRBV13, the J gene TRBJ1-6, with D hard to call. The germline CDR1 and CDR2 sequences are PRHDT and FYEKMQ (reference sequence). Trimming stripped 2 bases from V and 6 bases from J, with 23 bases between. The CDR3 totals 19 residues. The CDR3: CASSLCRLHNPPSNSPLHF. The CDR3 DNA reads TGTGCCAGCAGCTTATGCAGGCTCCATAATCCTCCTTCTAATTCACCCCTCCACTTT.

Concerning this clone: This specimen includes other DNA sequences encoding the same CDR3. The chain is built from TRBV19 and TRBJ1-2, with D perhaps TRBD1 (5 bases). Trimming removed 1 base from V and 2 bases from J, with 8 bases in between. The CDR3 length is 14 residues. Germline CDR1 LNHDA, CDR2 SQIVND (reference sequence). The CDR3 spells CASSIGGGNYGYTF. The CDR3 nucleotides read TGTGCCAGTAGTATAGGCGGGGGAAACTATGGCTACACCTTC.

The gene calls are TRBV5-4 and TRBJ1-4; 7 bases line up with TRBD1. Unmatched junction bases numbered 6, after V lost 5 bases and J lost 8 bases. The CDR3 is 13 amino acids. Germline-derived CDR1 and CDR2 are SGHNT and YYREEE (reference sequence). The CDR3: CASRVGGSEKLFF. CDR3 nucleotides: TGTGCCAGCAGAGTAGGGGGCAGCGAAAAACTGTTTTTT.